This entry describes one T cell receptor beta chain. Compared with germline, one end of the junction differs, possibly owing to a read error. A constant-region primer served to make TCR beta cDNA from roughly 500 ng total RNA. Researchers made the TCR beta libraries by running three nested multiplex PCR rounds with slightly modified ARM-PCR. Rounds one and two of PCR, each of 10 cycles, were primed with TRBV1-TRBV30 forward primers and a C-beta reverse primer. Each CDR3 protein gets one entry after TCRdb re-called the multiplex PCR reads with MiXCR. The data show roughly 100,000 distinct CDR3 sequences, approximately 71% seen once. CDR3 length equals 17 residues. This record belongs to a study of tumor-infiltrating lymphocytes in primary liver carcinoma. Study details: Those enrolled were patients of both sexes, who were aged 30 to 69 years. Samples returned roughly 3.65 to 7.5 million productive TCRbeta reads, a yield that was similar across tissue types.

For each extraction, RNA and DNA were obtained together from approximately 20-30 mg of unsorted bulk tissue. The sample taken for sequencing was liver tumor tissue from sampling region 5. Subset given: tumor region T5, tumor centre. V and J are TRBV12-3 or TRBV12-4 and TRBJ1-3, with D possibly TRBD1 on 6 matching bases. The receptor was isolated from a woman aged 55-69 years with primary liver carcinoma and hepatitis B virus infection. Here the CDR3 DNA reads TGTGGCAGCAGCCCGCCCACAGGGAGACCTCGGGGGAGCACCACATATTTT. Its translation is CGSSPPTGRPRGSTTYF.